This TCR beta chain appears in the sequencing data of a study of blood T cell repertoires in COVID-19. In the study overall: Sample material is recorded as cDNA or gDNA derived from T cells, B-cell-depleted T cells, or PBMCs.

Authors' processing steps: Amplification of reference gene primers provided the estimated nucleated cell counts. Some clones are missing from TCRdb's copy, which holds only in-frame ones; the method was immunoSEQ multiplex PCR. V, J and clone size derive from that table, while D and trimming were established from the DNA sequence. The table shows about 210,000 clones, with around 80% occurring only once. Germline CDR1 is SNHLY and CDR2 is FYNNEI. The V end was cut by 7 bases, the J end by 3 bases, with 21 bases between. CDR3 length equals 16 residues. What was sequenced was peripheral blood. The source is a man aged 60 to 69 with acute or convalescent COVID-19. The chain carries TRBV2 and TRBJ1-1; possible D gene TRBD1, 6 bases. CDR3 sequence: CASKSRARGRDTEAFF. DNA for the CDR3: TGTGCCAGCAAGAGCAGGGCGAGGGGGAGAGACACTGAAGCTTTCTTT. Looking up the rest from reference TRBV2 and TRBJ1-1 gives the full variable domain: EPEVTQTPSHQVTQMGQEVILRCVPISNHLYFYWYRQILGQKVEFLVSFYNNEISEKSEIFDDQFSVERPDGSNFTLKIRSTKLEDSAMYFCASKSRARGRDTEAFFGQGTRLTVV.